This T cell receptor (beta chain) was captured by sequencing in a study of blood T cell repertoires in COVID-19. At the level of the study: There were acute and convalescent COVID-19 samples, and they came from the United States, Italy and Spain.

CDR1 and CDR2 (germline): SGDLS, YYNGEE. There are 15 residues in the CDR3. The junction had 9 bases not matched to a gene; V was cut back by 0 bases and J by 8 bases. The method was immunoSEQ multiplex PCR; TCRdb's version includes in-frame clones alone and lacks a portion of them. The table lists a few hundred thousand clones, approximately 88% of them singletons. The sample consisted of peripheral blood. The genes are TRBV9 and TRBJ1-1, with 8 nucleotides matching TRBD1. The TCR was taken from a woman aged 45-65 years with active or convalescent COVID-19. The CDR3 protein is CASSVGTGWNGEAFF. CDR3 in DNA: TGTGCCAGCAGCGTAGGGACAGGGTGGAACGGGGAAGCTTTCTTT.